One and the same sample provided the 5 T cell receptor beta chains below, sequenced in a study of cytomegalovirus exposure and HLA in healthy donors. Vbeta (60) and Jbeta (13) primers were used in the PCR. Using immunoSEQ multiplex PCR, the repertoire was profiled, and TCRdb retains in-frame clones only, with some absent. The table has 100,000 to 150,000 clones, 80% seen once; the top ten hold 1.2%. Sequenced input: PBMCs. These receptors came from a female donor in good health and CMV-seronegative.

V and J are TRBV19 and TRBJ1-5; TRBD1 might be the D (6 bases). The CDR3 covers 17 residues. The V end was cut by 3 bases, the J end by 7 bases, with 22 bases between. Germline V lookup: CDR1 LNHDA, CDR2 SQIVND (reference sequence). The CDR3 sequence: CASSIILAGVGNQPQHF. CDR3 in DNA: TGTGCCAGTAGTATTATTCTCGCAGGGGTTGGGAACCAGCCCCAGCATTTT.

A word on this clone: Distinct nucleotide sequences in the sample also encode this CDR3. The chain recombines TRBV19 with TRBJ2-2; no clear D gene. CDR3 length: 12 residues. Germline lookup yields CDR1 LNHDA and CDR2 SQIVND (reference sequence). Trimming shortened V by 0 bases and J by 10 bases, and 6 bases separated the two germline ends. The CDR3 is CASSIDPKELFF. CDR3 nucleotides: TGTGCCAGTAGTATAGATCCTAAGGAGCTGTTTTTT. The full variable domain, completed using reference TRBV19 and TRBJ2-2, is DGGITQSPKYLFRKEGQNVTLSCEQNLNHDAMYWYRQDPGQGLRLIYYSQIVNDFQKGDIAEGYSVSREKKESFPLTVTSAQKNPTAFYLCASSIDPKELFFGEGSRLTVL.

The V gene is TRBV27, the J gene TRBJ2-1; 7 bases are a match to TRBD2. Germline CDR1 and CDR2: MNHEY and SMNVEV (reference sequence). The CDR3 loop spans 14 amino acids. With 5 bases clipped from V and 6 bases from J, the junction kept 7 bases outside the gene matches. For the CDR3, the DNA is TGTGCCAGCAGTGCCGGGACTACTAGCAATGAGCAGTTCTTC. This gives the protein CASSAGTTSNEQFF.

The chain is built from TRBV6-1 and TRBJ2-3; TRBD2 matches 13 bases. The CDR3 runs 15 residues. Germline CDR1 is MNHNS and CDR2 is SASEGT. V shed 6 bases and J 6 bases; nucleotides not matched to a gene: 6. The CDR3: CASREGLAGRDTQYF. In nucleotides, the CDR3 is TGTGCCAGCAGGGAGGGACTAGCGGGGCGGGATACGCAGTATTTT.

The rearrangement uses TRBV29-1 and TRBJ2-7; the D gene is possibly TRBD2 (6 bases). Trimming cost V 7 bases and J 4 bases, with 11 bases left between them. This CDR3 has 11 residues. CDR1 and CDR2 (germline): SQVTM, ANQGSEA. CDR3 bases: TGCAGCGCCGGGACTGATTACGAGCAGTACTTC. Encoded protein: CSAGTDYEQYF.